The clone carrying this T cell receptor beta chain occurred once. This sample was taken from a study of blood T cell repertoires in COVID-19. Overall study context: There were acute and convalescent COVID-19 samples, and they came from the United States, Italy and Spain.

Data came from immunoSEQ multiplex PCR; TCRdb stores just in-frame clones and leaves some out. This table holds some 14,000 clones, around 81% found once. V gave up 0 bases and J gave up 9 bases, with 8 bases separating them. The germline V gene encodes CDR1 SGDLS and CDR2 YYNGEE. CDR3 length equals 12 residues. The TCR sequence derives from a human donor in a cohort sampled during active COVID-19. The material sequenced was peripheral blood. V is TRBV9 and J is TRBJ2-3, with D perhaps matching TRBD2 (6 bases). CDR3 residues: CASSVGEETQYF. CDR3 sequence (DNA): TGTGCCAGCAGCGTAGGGGAGGAGACGCAGTATTTT.